These 30 T cell receptor beta chains came from one sample sequenced in a study of Ad26.COV2.S vaccination and SARS-CoV-2 variants. This table comes from immunoSEQ multiplex PCR, and its TCRdb copy is limited to in-frame clones, with some not included. The sample records roughly 350,000 clones, about nine tenths being singletons. Described treatment: 15 to 20 received Ad26.COV2.S at low or high dose, single or two shots; roughly 5 received placebo; per-sample allocation not given. Vaccine and placebo recipients were sampled on day 63 after the first injection. The input for sequencing was peripheral blood, taken in a trial of Ad26.COV2.S vaccine versus placebo. The receptors derive from a person aged 18-65 years who received the Ad26.COV2.S COVID-19 vaccine or a placebo.

The chain recombines TRBV6-5 with TRBJ1-1; 8 bases agree with TRBD1. The CDR3 totals 12 residues. The ends lost 6 bases at V and 10 bases at J; junction bases unmatched: 7. CDR1 and CDR2 (germline): MNHEY, SVGAGI. The CDR3 DNA reads TGTGCCAGCAGGATGACAGGGGCCGGAGCTTTCTTT. Protein sequence: CASRMTGAGAFF.

The gene calls are TRBV29-1 and TRBJ1-1; tentative D call: TRBD1 (5 bases). Germline V gene lookup returns CDR1 SQVTM and CDR2 ANQGSEA. Trimming left V 6 bases short and J 5 bases short, with 19 bases between. This CDR3 region has 14 residues. DNA for the CDR3: TGCAGCGTAAACCGCGACAGTGAGGGAACTGAAGCTTTCTTT. Its protein is CSVNRDSEGTEAFF.

This chain joins TRBV27 and TRBJ2-2; D is possibly TRBD1 or TRBD2 (7 bases each). The germline CDR1 and CDR2 sequences are MNHEY and SMNVEV (reference sequence). V was shortened by 3 bases and J by 7 bases, with 18 bases between the two germline ends. The CDR3 has 16 amino acids. CDR3 sequence: CASSLGRGGHSGELFF. The CDR3, as DNA: TGTGCCAGCAGTTTGGGCAGGGGGGGGCATAGCGGGGAGCTGTTTTTT.

The gene calls are TRBV6-5 and TRBJ2-5; TRBD2 matches 9 bases. The CDR3 covers 15 residues. With 2 bases clipped from V and 3 bases from J, the junction kept 4 bases outside the gene matches. Germline V gene data show CDR1 as MNHEY and CDR2 as SVGAGI. CDR3 sequence: CASSYGGGDKETQYF. The CDR3, as DNA: TGTGCCAGCAGTTACGGCGGGGGGGATAAAGAGACCCAGTACTTC.

The V call is TRBV29-1, the J call TRBJ1-2, with D uncertain. The CDR3 contains 15 residues. Germline loops: CDR1 SQVTM, CDR2 ANQGSEA. V was pared by 2 bases and J by 4 bases, with 17 bases between. CDR3 bases: TGCAGCGTTGAACTAGTACAGAGCAATGGCTATGGCTACACCTTC. Translation: CSVELVQSNGYGYTF.

The rearrangement links TRBV6-5 to TRBJ2-7, with D possibly matching TRBD2 (6 bases). CDR1 and CDR2 (germline): MNHEY, SVGAGI. CDR3 length: 14 residues. V lost 6 bases to trimming and J lost 2 bases, with 14 bases between them. CDR3 bases: TGTGCCAGCAGCGGGGTGGGGACTGCCTACGAGCAGTACTTC. It encodes CASSGVGTAYEQYF.

The chain has TRBV13 and TRBJ2-3, with TRBD2 matching 7 bases. There are 14 residues in the CDR3. Trimming cost V 3 bases and J 9 bases; bases outside gene matches: 9. Germline loops: CDR1 PRHDT, CDR2 FYEKMQ (reference sequence). The CDR3 DNA sequence: TGTGCCAGCAGCTTTGCCTGGGGGGGTGAGACGCAGTATTTT. This codes for CASSFAWGGETQYF.

This chain uses TRBV18 with TRBJ2-6; D possibly corresponds to TRBD1 (6 bases). The V end was cut by 3 bases, the J end by 0 bases, with 18 bases between. CDR3 length: 19 amino acids. The germline V gene encodes CDR1 KGHSH and CDR2 LQKENI. The CDR3 DNA reads TGTGCCAGCTCACCTGGACGCCAGGGGCCGAGCTCTGGGGCCAACGTCCTGACTTTC. This sequence encodes CASSPGRQGPSSGANVLTF.

This chain links TRBV3-1 (or the pseudogene TRBV3-2) with TRBJ2-5; 10 nucleotides match TRBD2. CDR3 size: 17 residues. The trim removed 6 bases at V and 5 bases at J, leaving 15 bases unmatched. Germline values: CDR1 LGHDT, CDR2 YNNKEL (reference sequence). The CDR3 region has the DNA TGTGCCAGCAGTCCAAGAGTAAAGCTAGCGGGGGAGGAGACCCAGTACTTC. It encodes CASSPRVKLAGEETQYF.

A remark on this clone: Other DNA variants within this sample encode the same CDR3. The V gene is TRBV18, the J gene TRBJ1-1; 9 bases are a match to TRBD1. The trim removed 2 bases at V and 1 base at J, leaving 5 bases unmatched. The CDR3 sequence is 16 residues long. CDR1 is KGHSH and CDR2 is LQKENI in the germline V gene. The CDR3 protein is CASSPKTGGWNTEAFF. The CDR3 region has the DNA TGTGCCAGCTCACCAAAAACAGGGGGCTGGAACACTGAAGCTTTCTTT.

This clone appeared a single time. The rearrangement joins TRBV5-8 to TRBJ2-7, with 10 bases lining up with TRBD1. Germline-derived CDR1 and CDR2 are SGHTS and YDEGEE. The CDR3 runs 18 residues. Unmatched junction bases numbered 13, after V lost 1 base and J lost 3 bases. CDR3 loop: CASSLILSFGDRGYEQYF. The CDR3 DNA is TGTGCCAGCAGCTTGATACTCTCATTCGGGGACAGGGGCTACGAGCAGTACTTC.

This chain uses TRBV4-3 with TRBJ2-7; no reliable D call. V was trimmed by 0 bases and J by 0 bases, leaving 9 bases between them. Germline V gene sequence: CDR1 LGHNA, CDR2 YSLEER. This CDR3 region has 15 residues. CDR3 residues: CASSQDLSSSYEQYF. The DNA of the CDR3 is TGCGCCAGCAGCCAAGATCTTTCATCCTCCTACGAGCAGTACTTC.

The chain joins TRBV3-1 (or the pseudogene TRBV3-2) to TRBJ1-2, with D hard to call. Trimming stripped 0 bases from V and 4 bases from J, with 9 bases between. There are 14 residues in the CDR3. Germline CDR1 reads LGHDT; CDR2 reads YNNKEL (reference sequence). CDR3: CASSQDMKSYGYTF. Written as DNA, the CDR3 is TGTGCCAGCAGCCAAGATATGAAGAGCTATGGCTACACCTTC.

A note on this clone: At one end the junction does not follow the germline gene, possibly because of a read error. V gene TRBV5-4 combines with J gene TRBJ2-1; unclear D gene. The CDR3 covers 16 residues. Germline CDR1 SGHNT, CDR2 YYREEE (reference sequence). The CDR3 region is CASSLYQSAPPNVQFF. In DNA, the CDR3 is TGTGCCAGCAGCTTGTATCAGAGCGCCCCCCCTAATGTGCAGTTCTTC.

This chain uses TRBV10-3 with TRBJ1-5; D uncertain. This CDR3 comprises 15 residues. From germline, CDR1 is ENHRY and CDR2 SYGVKD. V lost 0 bases, J lost 1 base, and 7 bases lay in between. The CDR3 region has the DNA TGTGCCATCAGTGAGTCGAATCAGAGCAATCAGCCCCAGCATTTT. As protein: CAISESNQSNQPQHF.

The gene calls are TRBV25-1 and TRBJ1-2, with D hard to call. Trimming stripped 6 bases from V and 3 bases from J, with 17 bases between. This CDR3 contains 15 residues. In germline, CDR1 is MGHDK, CDR2 SYGVNS. CDR3 coding DNA: TGTGCCAGCAGGAGTAGTGTGCAGCGCCACTATGGCTACACCTTC. Protein sequence: CASRSSVQRHYGYTF.

The chain recombines TRBV7-9 with TRBJ1-6; unclear D gene. This CDR3 region has 14 residues. The germline V and J ends were trimmed by 5 bases and 6 bases, with 11 bases remaining between them. The germline V gene encodes CDR1 SEHNR and CDR2 FQNEAQ (reference sequence). The CDR3 spells CASSPGVRNSPLHF. The CDR3 nucleotides are TGTGCCAGCAGCCCTGGGGTCCGTAATTCACCCCTCCACTTT.

The chain uses TRBV29-1 and TRBJ2-7; no definite D call. The CDR3 totals 14 residues. Germline V gene sequence: CDR1 SQVTM, CDR2 ANQGSEA. V was cut by 1 base and J by 3 bases, with 13 bases left in between. The CDR3, as DNA: TGCAGCGTTGAAGTGTTCGGCAGGAACTACGAGCAGTACTTC. It encodes CSVEVFGRNYEQYF.

The V call is TRBV27, the J call TRBJ1-4, with D hard to call. Germline V gives CDR1 MNHEY, CDR2 SMNVEV (reference sequence). V dropped 4 bases and J dropped 5 bases, with 11 bases sitting between them. The CDR3 loop spans 14 amino acids. This chain's CDR3 is CASSSFAPNEKLFF. CDR3 bases: TGTGCCAGCAGTTCTTTTGCCCCAAATGAAAAACTGTTTTTT.

The CDR3 loop is CASSTRQGGPSGYEQYF. The CDR3 region has the DNA TGTGCCAGCTCAACAAGACAGGGTGGGCCTTCCGGATACGAGCAGTACTTC. V gene TRBV18 combines with J gene TRBJ2-7, with 7 bases fitting TRBD1. The CDR3 contains 17 residues. The V and J ends lost 5 bases and 4 bases, in that order; junction bases with no gene match: 17. Germline CDR1 KGHSH, CDR2 LQKENI.

The rearrangement uses TRBV15 and TRBJ1-2; tentative D call: TRBD1 (6 bases). The germline V gene encodes CDR1 LNHNV and CDR2 YYDKDF (reference sequence). CDR3 length equals 14 residues. Trimming took 0 bases from V and 3 from J, leaving 8 bases between them. The CDR3 sequence is CATSRDRGDYGYTF. The CDR3 nucleotides are TGTGCCACCAGCAGAGACAGGGGCGACTATGGCTACACCTTC.

This chain links TRBV15 with TRBJ2-2; 7 bases agree with TRBD2. J lost 0 bases, V lost 3 bases, and 13 bases had no gene match. Germline V gene sequence: CDR1 LNHNV, CDR2 YYDKDF (reference sequence). The CDR3 is made up of 19 amino acids. CDR3 DNA: TGTGCCACCAGCAGGACCGAGGGAGGGGTCCCCCCGAACACCGGGGAGCTGTTTTTT. Residues: CATSRTEGGVPPNTGELFF.

This clone was counted once. The rearrangement joins TRBV7-9 to TRBJ2-7, with 12 nucleotides matching TRBD2. CDR3 length: 15 amino acids. Germline V lookup: CDR1 SEHNR, CDR2 FQNEAQ (reference sequence). The V and J ends lost 5 bases and 3 bases, in that order; junction bases with no gene match: 5. CDR3 sequence: CASSLGTSGFYEQYF. CDR3 sequence (DNA): TGTGCCAGCAGCCTGGGGACTAGCGGGTTCTACGAGCAGTACTTC. The variable domain in full, with the rest retrieved from reference TRBV7-9 and TRBJ2-7, is DTGVSQNPRHKITKRGQNVTFRCDPISEHNRLYWYRQTLGQGPEFLTYFQNEAQLEKSRLLSDRFSAERPKGSFSTLEIQRTEQGDSAMYLCASSLGTSGFYEQYFGPGTRLTVT.

In its sample, this clone was seen once. The chain employs TRBV30 and TRBJ1-1; no firm D call. In germline, CDR1 is GTSNPN, CDR2 SVGIG (reference sequence). This CDR3 has 11 residues. The ends were cut back, 0 bases at V and 9 bases at J, with 8 bases in the middle. The CDR3 region has the DNA TGTGCCTGGAGTGTACCCCGCCAAGCTTTCTTT. It is translated as CAWSVPRQAFF.

The gene calls are TRBV5-1 and TRBJ1-4; D is unresolved. V was shortened by 4 bases and J by 2 bases, with 9 bases between the two germline ends. The germline gives CDR1 SGHRS, CDR2 YFSETQ. The CDR3 is 14 amino acids. CDR3 residues: CASSLGSTNEKLFF. The CDR3 DNA follows: TGCGCCAGCAGCCTTGGGAGTACTAATGAAAAACTGTTTTTT.

The J gene is TRBJ2-7, the V gene TRBV5-1; D not certain. V dropped 0 bases and J dropped 7 bases, with 8 bases sitting between them. CDR3 size: 12 residues. Germline V gene sequence: CDR1 SGHRS, CDR2 YFSETQ. The CDR3 reads CASSLDGLEQYF. In nucleotides, the CDR3 is TGCGCCAGCAGCTTGGATGGATTAGAGCAGTACTTC.

The chain uses TRBV5-6 and TRBJ2-2; 7 bases are shared with TRBD2. In germline, CDR1 is SGHDT, CDR2 YYEEEE. V gave up 5 bases and J gave up 3 bases; unmatched junction bases: 13. This CDR3 spans 17 amino acids. CDR3 nucleotide sequence: TGTGCCAGCAGTCCCTCGCGGGAGCCCTACTACACCGGGGAGCTGTTTTTT. As protein: CASSPSREPYYTGELFF.

The rearrangement links TRBV14 to TRBJ2-7; tentatively, D is TRBD2 (5 bases). The CDR3 has 13 residues. Germline values: CDR1 SGHDN, CDR2 FVKESK. V was shortened by 0 bases and J by 5 bases, with 8 bases between the two germline ends. The CDR3 nucleotides are TGTGCCAGCAGCCAAGATCGGCGGGACGAGCAGTACTTC. Translation gives CASSQDRRDEQYF.

V is TRBV5-4 and J is TRBJ2-1; D possibly corresponds to TRBD2 (5 bases). Trimming cost V 4 bases and J 6 bases, with 8 bases left between them. This CDR3 is built from 12 residues. Germline lookup yields CDR1 SGHNT and CDR2 YYREEE (reference sequence). The CDR3, as DNA: TGTGCCAGCAGCCCGAGGGTCAATGAGCAGTTCTTC. It codes for CASSPRVNEQFF. The variable domain in full, with the rest retrieved from reference TRBV5-4 and TRBJ2-1, is ETGVTQSPTHLIKTRGQQVTLRCSSQSGHNTVSWYQQALGQGPQFIFQYYREEENGRGNFPPRFSGLQFPNYSSELNVNALELDDSALYLCASSPRVNEQFFGPGTRLTVL.

This clone was recorded once. This rearrangement joins TRBV6-1 to TRBJ1-5; 7 bases are a match to TRBD1. The length of the CDR3 is 14 residues. V was clipped by 3 bases and J by 2 bases; unmatched bases: 1. Germline V gives CDR1 MNHNS, CDR2 SASEGT. The CDR3 sequence: CASSDTGGNQPQHF. CDR3 DNA: TGTGCCAGCAGTGACACAGGGGGCAATCAGCCCCAGCATTTT.